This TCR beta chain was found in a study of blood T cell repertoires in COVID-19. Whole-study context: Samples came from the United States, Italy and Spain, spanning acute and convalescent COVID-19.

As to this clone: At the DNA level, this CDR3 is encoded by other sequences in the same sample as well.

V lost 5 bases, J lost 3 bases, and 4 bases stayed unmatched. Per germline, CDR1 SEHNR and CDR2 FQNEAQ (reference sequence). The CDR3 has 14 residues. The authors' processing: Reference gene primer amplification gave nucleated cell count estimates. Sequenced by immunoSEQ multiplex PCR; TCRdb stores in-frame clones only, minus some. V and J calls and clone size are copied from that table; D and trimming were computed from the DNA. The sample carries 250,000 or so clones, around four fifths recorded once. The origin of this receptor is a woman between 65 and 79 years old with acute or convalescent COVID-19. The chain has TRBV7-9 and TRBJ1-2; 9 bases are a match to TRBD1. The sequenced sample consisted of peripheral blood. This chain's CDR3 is CASSLGQGDYGYTF. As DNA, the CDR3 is TGTGCCAGCAGCCTGGGACAGGGAGACTATGGCTACACCTTC.